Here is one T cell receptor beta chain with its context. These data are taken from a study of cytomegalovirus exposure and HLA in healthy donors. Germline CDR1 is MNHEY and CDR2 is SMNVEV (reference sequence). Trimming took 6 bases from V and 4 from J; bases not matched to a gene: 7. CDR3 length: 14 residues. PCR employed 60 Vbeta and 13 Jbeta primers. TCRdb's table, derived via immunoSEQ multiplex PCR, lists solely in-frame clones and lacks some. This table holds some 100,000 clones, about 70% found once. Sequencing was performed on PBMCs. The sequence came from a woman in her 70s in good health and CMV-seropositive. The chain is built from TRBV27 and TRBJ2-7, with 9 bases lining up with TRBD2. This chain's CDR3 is CASRGAGGPYEQYF. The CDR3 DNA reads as TGTGCCAGCAGGGGCGCGGGAGGGCCGTACGAGCAGTACTTC.